Listed below are T cell receptor beta chains from one sample, sequenced in a study of blood T cell repertoires in COVID-19. The protocol was immunoSEQ multiplex PCR, while the TCRdb copy is restricted to in-frame clones and leaves out a portion. The sample consists of hundreds of thousands of clones, more than 80% of them appearing once. Material for sequencing was peripheral blood. The receptor set was obtained from an elderly woman with COVID-19, enrolled during active disease. Each CDR3 is given with its conserved first and last residue. Each record gives: J gene, clone size, V gene, D gene, CDR3 protein, CDR3 DNA. The D gene is left open where the match is weak. The size of a clone is reported for some rows only, either as once, few or many, or as a class for expanded clones.

TRBJ1-2 | NA | TRBV6-5 | TRBD1 | CASTSGGTNYGYTF | TGTGCCAGCACTTCAGGGGGCACGAACTATGGCTACACCTTC
TRBJ2-5 | NA | TRBV5-1 | NA | CASSYQGRVETQYF | TGCGCCAGCAGCTATCAGGGCAGGGTGGAGACCCAGTACTTC
TRBJ2-1 | NA | TRBV9 | TRBD2 | CASSRLDSGRAAEQFF | TGTGCCAGCAGCCGACTTGATAGCGGGAGGGCCGCTGAGCAGTTCTTC
TRBJ1-4 | NA | TRBV4-3 | NA | CASSQGRQGELFF | TGCGCCAGCAGCCAAGGAAGGCAGGGCGAACTGTTTTTT
TRBJ2-3 | NA | TRBV30 | NA | CACSSWTYTDTQYF | TGTGCCTGCTCTAGCTGGACCTACACAGATACGCAGTATTTT
TRBJ1-1 | NA | TRBV5-1 | TRBD1 | CASSLLTGEVNTEAFF | TGCGCCAGCAGTCTACTGACAGGGGAGGTGAACACTGAAGCTTTCTTT
TRBJ1-2 | NA | TRBV29-1 | TRBD1 | CSVTTGTVNGYTF | TGCAGCGTAACGACCGGGACAGTTAATGGCTACACCTTC
TRBJ2-2 | NA | TRBV30 | NA | CALGRTGELFF | TGTGCCTTAGGGAGGACCGGGGAGCTGTTTTTT
TRBJ1-5 | NA | TRBV6-2/TRBV6-3 | TRBD1 | CASSIRGKWTGNNQPQHF | TGTGCCAGCAGTATTCGCGGGAAATGGACAGGGAACAATCAGCCCCAGCATTTT
TRBJ1-2 | NA | TRBV18 | NA | CASSPLRDTNYGYTF | TGTGCCAGCTCACCGCTCCGGGACACTAACTATGGCTACACCTTC
TRBJ1-1 | NA | TRBV14 | NA | CASSQDNGQINTEAFF | TGTGCCAGCAGCCAAGATAATGGGCAGATTAACACTGAAGCTTTCTTT
TRBJ2-7 | NA | TRBV5-1 | NA | CASSLGGGGISYEQYF | TGCGCCAGCAGCTTGGGGGGCGGCGGAATATCCTACGAGCAGTACTTC
TRBJ1-2 | NA | TRBV9 | NA | CASSGQTLLGYTF | TGTGCCAGCAGCGGACAGACGCTACTAGGCTACACCTTC
TRBJ1-2 | NA | TRBV19 | NA | CASSEGLWYYGYTF | TGTGCCAGTAGCGAGGGTCTTTGGTACTATGGCTACACCTTC
TRBJ2-2 | NA | TRBV27 | NA | CASRRRPVTFESGELFF | TGTGCCAGCCGAAGGAGACCGGTTACGTTCGAGAGCGGGGAGCTGTTTTTT
TRBJ2-5 | NA | TRBV15 | TRBD1 | CATSRAGQGSRETQYF | TGTGCCACCAGCAGAGCGGGACAGGGATCCCGGGAGACCCAGTACTTC
TRBJ1-1 | NA | TRBV5-1 | NA | CASSFRENTEAFF | TGCGCCAGCAGCTTCAGGGAAAACACTGAAGCTTTCTTT
TRBJ1-3 | NA | TRBV6-5 | NA | CASTSEAGNTIYF | TGTGCCAGCACCTCAGAGGCTGGAAACACCATATATTTT
TRBJ2-5 | NA | TRBV30 | TRBD1 | CAWDTWDRGSRGAQYF | TGTGCCTGGGACACGTGGGACAGGGGGAGTCGAGGGGCCCAGTACTTC
TRBJ2-3 | few | TRBV11-3 | NA | CASSLERSPLYRSTNTDTQYF | TGTGCCAGCAGCTTAGAAAGATCCCCCCTCTATAGGAGTACGAACACAGATACGCAGTATTTT
TRBJ1-3 | NA | TRBV9 | NA | CASSSRAGKGGNTIYF | TGTGCCAGCAGCTCTCGGGCAGGGAAGGGTGGAAACACCATATATTTT
TRBJ2-7 | once | TRBV2 | TRBD1 | CASSRGQGSYEQYF | TGTGCCAGCAGTCGGGGACAGGGGAGCTACGAGCAGTACTTC
TRBJ2-1 | NA | TRBV12-3/TRBV12-4 | NA | CASSLDQGEQFF | TGTGCCAGCAGTCTAGACCAGGGTGAGCAGTTCTTC
TRBJ2-2 | NA | TRBV7-2 | NA | CASTFTSTSSTGELFF | TGTGCCAGCACTTTTACCTCTACTAGCTCCACCGGGGAGCTGTTTTTT
TRBJ2-5 | NA | TRBV3-1/TRBV3-2 | TRBD2 | CASSSGTSGQETQYF | TGTGCCAGCAGTTCCGGGACTAGCGGACAAGAGACCCAGTACTTC
TRBJ2-5 | NA | TRBV7-9 | TRBD2 | CASSLGLAGETQYF | TGTGCCAGCAGCTTAGGACTAGCGGGAGAGACCCAGTACTTC
TRBJ2-7 | NA | TRBV30 | NA | CALSALAGGIGEQYF | TGTGCCTTAAGTGCCCTTGCTGGGGGCATCGGCGAGCAGTACTTC
TRBJ1-6 | NA | TRBV7-2 | NA | CASSPVLPRALHF | TGTGCCAGCAGCCCAGTCCTTCCGAGGGCCCTCCACTTT
TRBJ2-1 | NA | TRBV18 | NA | CASSLRGSYNEQFF | TGTGCCAGCTCACTTAGGGGATCCTACAATGAGCAGTTCTTC
TRBJ1-2 | NA | TRBV30 | NA | CAWSKTGYYGYTF | TGTGCCTGGAGTAAAACAGGGTACTATGGCTACACCTTC
TRBJ2-4 | NA | TRBV4-2 | NA | CASSQDMGLAKNIQYF | TGTGCCAGCAGCCAAGATATGGGACTAGCCAAAAACATTCAGTACTTC
TRBJ1-2 | NA | TRBV30 | TRBD1 | CAWGGGAGAQGGYTF | TGTGCGTGGGGAGGGGGCGCAGGGGCGCAGGGGGGCTACACCTTC
TRBJ2-6 | few | TRBV7-2 | NA | CASSSVLLSGANVLTF | TGTGCCAGCAGCTCAGTACTACTCTCTGGGGCCAACGTCCTGACTTTC
TRBJ1-2 | NA | TRBV27 | TRBD1 | CASSLRPGTGYGYTF | TGTGCCAGCAGTTTACGGCCTGGGACAGGCTATGGCTACACCTTC
TRBJ1-4 | NA | TRBV5-8 | TRBD1 | CASSFDRGRKLFF | TGTGCCAGCAGCTTCGACAGGGGTCGAAAACTGTTTTTT